This TCR beta chain came from a study of blood T cell repertoires in COVID-19. Study details: The United States, Italy and Spain supplied acute and convalescent COVID-19 samples. From T cells, B-cell-depleted T cells, or PBMCs came the material, which was cDNA or gDNA.

Authors' processing steps: Reference gene primer amplification in the assay estimated nucleated cell counts. The repertoire was sequenced with immunoSEQ multiplex PCR; TCRdb's copy has only in-frame clones and lacks some. V and J calls plus clone size are reproduced from that table; the DNA served to infer D and trimming. Of about 210,000 clones in the sample, approximately 84% were seen once. Trimming took 6 bases from V and 11 from J, leaving 13 bases between them. Germline-derived CDR1 and CDR2 are MDHEN and SYDVKM. The CDR3 length is 11 residues. This receptor was identified in a woman between 45 and 60 years old with active or convalescent COVID-19. Sequences were obtained from peripheral blood. The gene calls are TRBV28 and TRBJ1-2; D unclear. The CDR3 reads CASRTQVIYTF. CDR3 nucleotides: TGTGCCAGCAGAACCCAGGTTATTTACACCTTC.